This paragraph covers one T cell receptor beta chain sequence. The antigen is unknown. The source of the sample is a study of CD8+ T cells in alopecia areata. Overall study: Treated patients were dosed with oral tofacitinib, taking 5 to 10 mg twice daily. Tofacitinib exposure lasted 6 to 18 months, followed by 6 months off drug. Study-level results: Lesional scalp exceeded normal scalp in clonality, especially in alopecia totalis/universalis. TCRs were shared less clearly across patients than in mice, possibly for HLA-related reasons.

Sequencing relied on a cDNA template that was reverse transcribed from extracted RNA. Profiled with immunoSEQ multiplex PCR; TCRdb holds only in-frame clones, not every one. The table has 170,000 or so clones, approximately 62% seen once. V lost 4 bases to trimming and J lost 3 bases, with 13 bases between them. Germline assignment: CDR1 LGHNA and CDR2 YSLEER. The CDR3 sequence is 14 residues long. The chain employs TRBV4-3 and TRBJ2-7, with D possibly called TRBD1 or TRBD2 (5 bases each). Sequenced material: CD4+ T cells sorted from blood, taken at week 0. This TCR was sampled from a human donor with alopecia areata. The CDR3 sequence is CASSRGTVDYEQYF. The DNA for the CDR3 is TGCGCCAGCAGCCGAGGGACGGTAGACTACGAGCAGTACTTC.